Here is one TCR beta chain with its context. Enrolled through a virtual design, the participants were between 18 and 89 years of age and came from about two dozen US areas. Resolution of symptoms, clearance, or two negative PCRs was present in recovered Cohort 3 donors. Generated by immunoSEQ multiplex PCR, the TCRdb table keeps only in-frame clones and is missing some. The table includes fewer than 350,000 clones, approximately 88% detected once. This sample was included in a study of blood T cell repertoires in COVID-19. Overall study: Nucleic acid was either cDNA or gDNA, and it came from T cells, B-cell-depleted T cells, or PBMCs.

Trimming shortened V by 0 bases and J by 8 bases, and 9 bases separated the two germline ends. The CDR3 extends over 13 amino acids. Germline V gene sequence: CDR1 SGDLS, CDR2 YYNGEE. V gene TRBV9 combines with J gene TRBJ2-1; the D gene is possibly TRBD2 (6 bases). This TCR came from a man in his 60s who had recovered from COVID-19. The sample consisted of PBMCs or T cells enriched from blood (not recorded which). DNA for the CDR3: TGTGCCAGCAGCGTAGATCTAGCGCATGAGCAGTTCTTC. This codes for CASSVDLAHEQFF. Drawing the rest from reference TRBV9 and TRBJ2-1, the complete variable domain is DSGVTQTPKHLITATGQRVTLRCSPRSGDLSVYWYQQSLDQGLQFLIQYYNGEERAKGNILERFSAQQFPDLHSELNLSSLELGDSALYFCASSVDLAHEQFFGPGTRLTVL.